This T cell receptor (beta chain) came from a study of vaccination effects on CD4 cells after COVID-19. Sequencing was performed with immunoSEQ multiplex PCR; in TCRdb, only in-frame clones are kept and a portion is missing. The sample includes under 80,000 clones, roughly 80% of them seen just once. Sequencing followed a ViraFEST assay step that expanded antigen-specific CD4+ T cells with viral peptide pools. Scientists isolated CD4+ T cells after a roughly 10-day culture period ended. Researchers swapped half the medium for IL-2 medium on both days 3 and 7. The V and J ends lost 5 bases and 0 bases respectively, with 10 bases between them. This CDR3 region has 15 residues. Per the germline V gene, CDR1 is WNHNN and CDR2 is SYGVQD (reference sequence). As concerns this clone: Its antigen remains unknown.

This receptor was identified in a human donor who received a COVID-19 vaccine. The chain carries TRBV10-1 and TRBJ2-2; the D gene is possibly TRBD1 (6 bases). Sequencing was performed on CD4+ T cells from PBMCs cultured with HCoV-229E spike peptides, taken before COVID-19 vaccination. The CDR3 DNA follows: TGCGCCAGCAGTTGGGACACACCGAACACCGGGGAGCTGTTTTTT. This codes for CASSWDTPNTGELFF.